The 27 T cell receptor beta chains reported below all come from one sample, sequenced in a study of cytomegalovirus exposure and HLA in healthy donors. Use of 60 Vbeta and 13 Jbeta primers characterized the PCR. Measured with immunoSEQ multiplex PCR; TCRdb has only the in-frame clones, and not every one. The top ten clones hold around 3.5% of a sample with tens of thousands of clones, over 60% of them seen once. Sequencing was performed on PBMCs. These receptors were collected from a woman in her twenties or thirties in good health and CMV-seronegative.

V gene TRBV6-5 combines with J gene TRBJ2-7; 7 nucleotides line up with TRBD2. The length of the CDR3 is 14 residues. The germline gives CDR1 MNHEY, CDR2 SVGAGI. V was clipped by 6 bases and J by 0 bases; unmatched bases: 5. The CDR3 loop is CASSAGTTSYEQYF. The DNA of the CDR3 is TGTGCCAGCAGCGCCGGGACTACCTCCTACGAGCAGTACTTC.

This clone was observed once. This chain links TRBV30 with TRBJ2-7; 9 bases fit TRBD1. CDR1 GTSNPN and CDR2 SVGIG come from the germline V gene (reference sequence). CDR3 length: 14 residues. Trimming took 3 bases from V and 1 from J; bases not matched to a gene: 4. The CDR3 here is CAWSPGTGSYEQYF. CDR3 DNA: TGTGCCTGGAGCCCCGGGACAGGGTCCTACGAGCAGTACTTC.

The chain uses TRBV7-6 and TRBJ2-5, with a weak D call TRBD1 (5 bases). Germline loops: CDR1 SGHVS, CDR2 FNYEAQ. The V end lost 1 base, the J end lost 7 bases, and 22 bases lay between the germline ends. The CDR3 runs to 17 residues. The CDR3 sequence: CASSLGYRKDGSGTQYF. CDR3 bases: TGTGCCAGCAGCTTAGGTTACAGGAAAGATGGAAGTGGGACCCAGTACTTC. Drawing the rest from reference TRBV7-6 and TRBJ2-5, the complete variable domain is GAGVSQSPRYKVTKRGQDVALRCDPISGHVSLYWYRQALGQGPEFLTYFNYEAQQDKSGLPNDRFSAERPEGSISTLTIQRTEQRDSAMYRCASSLGYRKDGSGTQYFGPGTRLLVL.

The V gene is TRBV16, the J gene TRBJ2-7; 7 bases fit TRBD1. CDR1 is KGHSY and CDR2 is FQNENV in the germline V gene. V trimming: 8 bases; J trimming: 3 bases; junction bases outside the gene matches: 7. The CDR3 consists of 13 residues. The CDR3 DNA is TGTGCCAGCCTCGACAGGGCTGGCTACGAGCAGTACTTC. Translated: CASLDRAGYEQYF.

By share, this clone counts as medium-sized. CDR3 loop: CASSERRAGELFF. The CDR3 DNA sequence: TGCGCCAGCAGTGAAAGGAGAGCCGGGGAGCTGTTTTTT. V gene TRBV10-2 combines with J gene TRBJ2-2, with D hard to call. The V end was cut by 3 bases, the J end by 6 bases, with 8 bases between. CDR1 and CDR2 from the germline V gene are WSHSY and SAAADI. The CDR3 is made up of 13 amino acids.

The chain employs TRBV30 and TRBJ2-2; maybe TRBD2 (6 bases). The ends were cut back, 1 base at V and 3 bases at J, with 12 bases in the middle. This CDR3 region has 15 residues. The V gene's germline CDR1 is GTSNPN and CDR2 SVGIG (reference sequence). The CDR3 protein is CAWSAGGKDTGELFF. In nucleotides, the CDR3 is TGTGCCTGGAGTGCCGGAGGGAAGGACACCGGGGAGCTGTTTTTT.

This clone was counted a few times. This chain connects TRBV6-4 to TRBJ1-5; no firm D call. This CDR3 has 13 amino acids. V dropped 4 bases and J dropped 0 bases, with 4 bases sitting between them. CDR1 and CDR2 (germline): MRHNA, SNTAGT. CDR3 residues: CASSADSNQPQHF. Here the CDR3 DNA reads TGTGCCAGCAGTGCAGATAGCAATCAGCCCCAGCATTTT.

The chain carries TRBV6-6 and TRBJ2-1; unclear D gene. V lost 4 bases, J lost 5 bases, and 9 bases lay in between. Germline CDR1 MNHNY, CDR2 SVGAGI (reference sequence). The CDR3 runs to 13 residues. The CDR3 here is CASSSATNNEQFF. In DNA form, the CDR3 reads TGTGCCAGCAGTTCAGCGACCAACAATGAGCAGTTCTTC.

The chain links TRBV5-5 to TRBJ1-1; TRBD1 matches 8 bases. V was pared by 4 bases and J by 5 bases, with 10 bases of the junction left unmatched. This CDR3 spans 15 amino acids. Per the germline V gene, CDR1 is SGHKS and CDR2 is YYEKEE (reference sequence). The CDR3 bases are TGTGCCAGCAGCCTCGGACAGGGTCTTATGACTGAAGCTTTCTTT. Translation: CASSLGQGLMTEAFF.

The chain combines TRBV6-1 with TRBJ1-2; 7 bases align to TRBD1. The germline CDR1 and CDR2 sequences are MNHNS and SASEGT. V dropped 3 bases and J dropped 5; count of bases not matched to a gene: 9. The CDR3 contains 15 residues. The CDR3 is CASSDLTGTIYGYTF. The DNA for the CDR3 is TGTGCCAGCAGTGACTTGACAGGGACCATTTATGGCTACACCTTC.

This chain connects TRBV14 to TRBJ1-1, with D maybe TRBD1 (5 bases). Trimming took off 4 bases at V and 5 bases at J, with 11 bases between the two ends. The CDR3 is 13 amino acids. Per germline, CDR1 SGHDN and CDR2 FVKESK. Here the CDR3 reads CASSPQGTTEAFF. The CDR3 DNA sequence: TGTGCCAGCAGCCCCCAGGGAACGACTGAAGCTTTCTTT.

This chain joins TRBV5-1 and TRBJ2-5; 11 bases match TRBD2. Trimming cost V 0 bases and J 4 bases; bases outside gene matches: 8. The germline gives CDR1 SGHRS, CDR2 YFSETQ. CDR3 size: 17 residues. CDR3 sequence: CASSLAGTSGGGETQYF. The DNA of the CDR3 is TGCGCCAGCAGCTTGGCCGGAACTAGCGGGGGAGGAGAGACCCAGTACTTC.

This clone was detected only a few times. DNA for the CDR3: TGCGCCAGCAGCCTGGAGGCTATATATAATGGAGGTGAGCAGTTCTTC. Translating gives CASSLEAIYNGGEQFF. This chain connects TRBV4-1 to TRBJ2-1; TRBD2 is a possible D gene (5 bases). CDR1 is MGHRA, CDR2 YSYEKL, per germline. The CDR3 is 16 amino acids. The V and J ends lost 4 bases and 9 bases respectively, with 22 bases between them.

The J gene is TRBJ2-7, the V gene TRBV9; the match to TRBD1 covers 9 bases. V gave up 4 bases and J gave up 0 bases; unmatched junction bases: 5. CDR1 is SGDLS and CDR2 is YYNGEE in the germline V gene. CDR3 length: 15 residues. The CDR3 DNA sequence: TGTGCCAGCAGCTGGGGGACAGGGTTCTCCTACGAGCAGTACTTC. Protein product: CASSWGTGFSYEQYF.

This chain connects TRBV7-2 to TRBJ1-1, with TRBD1 matching over 7 bases. This CDR3 is built from 14 residues. The V gene end was trimmed by 6 bases and the J gene end by 0 bases; junction bases not matched to a gene: 4. The germline V gene has CDR1 SGHTA and CDR2 FQGNSA. The CDR3, as DNA: TGTGCCAGCAGTCTTACAGGGGTGAACACTGAAGCTTTCTTT. This translates into CASSLTGVNTEAFF.

The chain joins TRBV7-9 to TRBJ1-2; D gene ambiguous. Trimming shortened V by 5 bases and J by 5 bases, and 12 bases separated the two germline ends. The CDR3 totals 13 residues. Germline loops: CDR1 SEHNR, CDR2 FQNEAQ (reference sequence). In DNA, the CDR3 is TGTGCCAGCAGCCCATCGCAGTTGTATGGCTACACCTTC. Encoded protein: CASSPSQLYGYTF.

V and J are TRBV9 and TRBJ1-2; D possibly corresponds to TRBD1 (5 bases). The CDR3 loop spans 15 amino acids. Germline-derived CDR1 and CDR2 are SGDLS and YYNGEE. Between the trimmed V and J ends, which lost 0 bases and 7 bases, there was a span of 16 bases. The CDR3 spells CASSVGRYQGGGYTF. The CDR3 DNA sequence: TGTGCCAGCAGCGTAGGGCGGTACCAGGGAGGTGGCTACACCTTC.

This clone was found a few times. The V call is TRBV20-1, the J call TRBJ2-3, with a possible D match to TRBD1 (6 bases). CDR3 length equals 11 residues. Per germline, CDR1 DFQATT and CDR2 SNEGSKA (reference sequence). V lost 6 bases and J 6 bases, leaving 10 bases between the germline ends. The CDR3 spells CSAETGDTQYF. The CDR3 DNA reads as TGCAGTGCAGAAACAGGGGATACGCAGTATTTT.

By frequency in the sample, this clone is medium-sized (0.01 to 0.1%). This sequence joins TRBV14 and TRBJ2-7; 7 positions match TRBD2. The ends lost 0 bases at V and 1 base at J; junction bases unmatched: 3. The CDR3 runs 15 residues. Germline V gives CDR1 SGHDN, CDR2 FVKESK. As DNA, the CDR3 is TGTGCCAGCAGCCAAGAGCAACTAGCGTCCTACGAGCAGTACTTC. This encodes CASSQEQLASYEQYF.

The V call is TRBV28, the J call TRBJ2-7, with D possibly TRBD1 on 5 matching bases. The CDR3 has 14 amino acids. The germline V and J ends were trimmed by 9 bases and 1 base, with 16 bases remaining between them. Germline-derived CDR1 and CDR2 are MDHEN and SYDVKM. CDR3 sequence: CASRDSPYSYEQYF. The CDR3 bases are TGTGCCAGTAGAGACAGTCCCTATTCCTACGAGCAGTACTTC.

The chain joins TRBV29-1 to TRBJ1-5; D remains ambiguous. Trimming removed 4 bases from V and 3 bases from J, with 16 bases in between. This CDR3 is 15 amino acids long. Germline CDR1 reads SQVTM; CDR2 reads ANQGSEA. The CDR3: CSVGQDGVDNQPQHF. CDR3 in DNA: TGCAGCGTTGGTCAAGACGGAGTGGACAATCAGCCCCAGCATTTT. Complete variable domain (other parts from reference TRBV29-1 and TRBJ1-5): SAVISQKPSRDICQRGTSLTIQCQVDSQVTMMFWYRQQPGQSLTLIATANQGSEATYESGFVIDKFPISRPNLTFSTLTVSNMSPEDSSIYLCSVGQDGVDNQPQHFGDGTRLSIL.

This clone has more than one count but fewer than ten. V usage is TRBV20-1 and J usage is TRBJ1-2; D gene ambiguous. The CDR3 contains 11 residues. CDR1 is DFQATT, CDR2 SNEGSKA, per germline (reference sequence). V lost 7 bases, J lost 4 bases, and 10 bases lay in between. The CDR3: CSGTGSYGYTF. As DNA, the CDR3 is TGCAGTGGGACGGGGTCCTATGGCTACACCTTC.

The chain employs TRBV6-6 and TRBJ2-2; possibly TRBD1 for D (6 bases). Deletions cut 4 bases from V and 3 bases from J, with 15 bases between. Germline CDR1 is MNHNY and CDR2 is SVGAGI (reference sequence). The CDR3 contains 16 residues. CDR3 amino acids: CASSSYREGDTGELFF. In nucleotides, the CDR3 is TGTGCCAGCAGTTCTTACAGGGAAGGGGACACCGGGGAGCTGTTTTTT.

The CDR3 here is CASSWSGYEQYF. The CDR3 DNA reads TGCGCCAGCAGCTGGTCAGGCTACGAGCAGTACTTC. The chain links TRBV5-1 to TRBJ2-7; D call uncertain. V lost 3 bases, J lost 3 bases, and 7 bases lay in between. From germline, CDR1 is SGHRS and CDR2 YFSETQ. CDR3 size: 12 residues.

The rearrangement joins TRBV4-2 to TRBJ2-7, with D possibly TRBD2 on 7 matching bases. The germline V and J ends were trimmed by 4 bases and 6 bases, with 19 bases remaining between them. The CDR3 sequence is 15 residues long. From germline, CDR1 is LGHNA and CDR2 YNFKEQ. The CDR3 loop reads CASSRRGAGLGEQYF. CDR3 nucleotide sequence: TGTGCCAGCAGCCGACGGGGGGCCGGGCTAGGCGAGCAGTACTTC.

This clone was recorded only once. The chain carries TRBV5-1 and TRBJ1-1, with D unresolved. The V end lost 0 bases, the J end lost 3 bases, and 6 bases lay between the germline ends. The CDR3 has 13 amino acids. Looked up from germline, CDR1 is SGHRS and CDR2 is YFSETQ. CDR3: CASSLGADTEAFF. CDR3 nucleotide sequence: TGCGCCAGCAGCTTGGGTGCAGACACTGAAGCTTTCTTT.

The V call is TRBV30, the J call TRBJ2-7, with D unclear. V shed 3 bases and J shed 2 bases, with 8 bases lying between them. The CDR3 contains 12 residues. CDR1 is GTSNPN and CDR2 is SVGIG in the germline V gene (reference sequence). The CDR3 nucleotides are TGTGCCTGGAGACCCAGTCCCTACGAGCAGTACTTC. Protein sequence: CAWRPSPYEQYF.